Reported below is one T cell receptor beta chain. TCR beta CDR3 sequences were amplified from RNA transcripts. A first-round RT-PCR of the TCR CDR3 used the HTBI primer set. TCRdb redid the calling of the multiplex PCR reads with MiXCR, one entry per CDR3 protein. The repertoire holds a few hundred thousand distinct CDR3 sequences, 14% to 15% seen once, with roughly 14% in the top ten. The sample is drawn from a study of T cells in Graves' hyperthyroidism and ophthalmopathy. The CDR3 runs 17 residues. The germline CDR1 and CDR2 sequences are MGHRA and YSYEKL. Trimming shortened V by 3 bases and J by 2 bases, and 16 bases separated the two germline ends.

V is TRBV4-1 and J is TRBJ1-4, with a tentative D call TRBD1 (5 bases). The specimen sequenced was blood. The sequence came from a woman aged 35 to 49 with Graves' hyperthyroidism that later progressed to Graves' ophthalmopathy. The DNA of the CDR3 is TGCGCCAGCAGCCAGGACCGAAGACAGAAGACTAATGAAAAACTGTTTTTT. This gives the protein CASSQDRRQKTNEKLFF.